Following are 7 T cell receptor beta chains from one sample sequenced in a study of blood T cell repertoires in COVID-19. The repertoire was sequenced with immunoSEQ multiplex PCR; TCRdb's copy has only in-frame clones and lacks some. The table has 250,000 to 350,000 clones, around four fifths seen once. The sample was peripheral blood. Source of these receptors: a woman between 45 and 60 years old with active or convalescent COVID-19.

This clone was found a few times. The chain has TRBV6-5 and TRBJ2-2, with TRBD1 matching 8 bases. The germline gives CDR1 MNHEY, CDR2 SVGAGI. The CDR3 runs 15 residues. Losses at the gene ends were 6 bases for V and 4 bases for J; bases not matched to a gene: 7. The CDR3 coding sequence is TGTGCCAGCAGGGGTACAGGGGGGTCCACCGGGGAGCTGTTTTTT. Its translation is CASRGTGGSTGELFF.

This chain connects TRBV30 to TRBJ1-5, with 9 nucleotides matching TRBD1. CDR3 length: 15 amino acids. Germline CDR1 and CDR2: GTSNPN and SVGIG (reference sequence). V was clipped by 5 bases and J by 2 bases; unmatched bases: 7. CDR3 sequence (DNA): TGTGCCTGGGGACAGGGGATGATCGGCAATCAGCCCCAGCATTTT. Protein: CAWGQGMIGNQPQHF.

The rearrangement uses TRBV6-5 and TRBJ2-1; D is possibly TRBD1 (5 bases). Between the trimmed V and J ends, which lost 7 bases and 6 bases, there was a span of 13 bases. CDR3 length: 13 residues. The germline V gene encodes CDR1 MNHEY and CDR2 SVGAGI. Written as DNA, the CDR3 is TGTGCCAGCACCCCGGGCAGGGTCAATGAGCAGTTCTTC. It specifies CASTPGRVNEQFF.

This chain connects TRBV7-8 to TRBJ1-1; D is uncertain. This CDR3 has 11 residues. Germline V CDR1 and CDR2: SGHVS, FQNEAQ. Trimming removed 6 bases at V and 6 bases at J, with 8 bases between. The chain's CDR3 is CASSQFAEAFF. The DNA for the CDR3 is TGTGCCAGCAGTCAGTTCGCTGAAGCTTTCTTT.

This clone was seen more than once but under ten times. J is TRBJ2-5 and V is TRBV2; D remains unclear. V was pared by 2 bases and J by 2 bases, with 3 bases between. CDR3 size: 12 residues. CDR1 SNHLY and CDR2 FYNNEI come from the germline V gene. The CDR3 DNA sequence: TGTGCCAGCAGTGAACAGCAAGAGACCCAGTACTTC. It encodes CASSEQQETQYF.

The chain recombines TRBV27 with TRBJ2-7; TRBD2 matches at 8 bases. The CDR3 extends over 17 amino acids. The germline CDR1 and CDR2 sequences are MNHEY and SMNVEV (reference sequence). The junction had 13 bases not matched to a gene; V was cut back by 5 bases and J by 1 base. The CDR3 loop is CASSPSGGSGRSYEQYF. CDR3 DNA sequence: TGTGCCAGCAGTCCTTCCGGGGGAAGCGGGAGATCCTACGAGCAGTACTTC.

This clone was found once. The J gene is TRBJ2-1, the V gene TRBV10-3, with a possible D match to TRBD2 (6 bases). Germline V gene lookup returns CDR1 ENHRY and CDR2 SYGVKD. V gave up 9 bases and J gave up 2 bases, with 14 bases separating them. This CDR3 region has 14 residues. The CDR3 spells CAIGDTSPYNEQFF. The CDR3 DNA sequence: TGTGCCATAGGGGATACTAGCCCCTACAATGAGCAGTTCTTC.